The 2 T cell receptor beta chains listed next were all sequenced from one sample in a study of molecular identifiers for immune sequencing clone quantification. TCRdb redid the calling of the PCR reads with MiXCR, one entry per CDR3 protein. Of 460,000 or so distinct CDR3 sequences listed, around 23% were seen once; the top ten hold under 0.85%. The sequencing input was naive CD8+ T cells from blood, with Jurkat cell RNA spiked in. Specified subset: FACS-sorted CD8+CD4-CCR7+CD45RA+ naive T cells. These receptors all stem from a human donor in good health. Some libraries in this study had Jurkat cell RNA spiked in.

This clonotype showed up just a few times. The chain carries TRBV7-9 and TRBJ2-5; D uncertain. V was shortened by 3 bases and J by 4 bases, with 9 bases between the two germline ends. Looked up from germline, CDR1 is SEHNR and CDR2 is FQNEAQ (reference sequence). The length of the CDR3 is 13 residues. The CDR3 protein is CASSFQLAETQYF. In DNA, the CDR3 is TGTGCCAGCAGCTTTCAACTCGCAGAGACCCAGTACTTC.

This clonotype was counted at least ten times. The chain joins TRBV27 to TRBJ2-3; a possible D gene is TRBD1 (5 bases). The CDR3 is 14 amino acids. V dropped 3 bases and J dropped 2 bases, with 9 bases sitting between them. The germline gives CDR1 MNHEY, CDR2 SMNVEV (reference sequence). CDR3 DNA: TGTGCCAGCAGTTTCCTAGGGGTCACAGATACGCAGTATTTT. Translating gives CASSFLGVTDTQYF.